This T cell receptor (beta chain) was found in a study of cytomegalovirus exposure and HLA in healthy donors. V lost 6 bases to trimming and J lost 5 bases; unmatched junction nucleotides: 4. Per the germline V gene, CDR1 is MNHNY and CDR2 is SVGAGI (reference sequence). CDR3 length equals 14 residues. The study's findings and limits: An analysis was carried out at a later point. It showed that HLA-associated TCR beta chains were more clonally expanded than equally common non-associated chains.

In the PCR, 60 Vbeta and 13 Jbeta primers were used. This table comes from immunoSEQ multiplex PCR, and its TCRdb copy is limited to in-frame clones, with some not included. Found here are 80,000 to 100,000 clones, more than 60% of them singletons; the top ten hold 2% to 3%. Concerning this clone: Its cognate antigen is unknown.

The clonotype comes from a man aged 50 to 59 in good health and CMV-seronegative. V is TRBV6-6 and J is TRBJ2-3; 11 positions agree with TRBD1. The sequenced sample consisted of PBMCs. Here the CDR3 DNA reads TGTGCCAGCAGCCCGGGACAGGGGGGAGATACGCAGTATTTT. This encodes CASSPGQGGDTQYF.